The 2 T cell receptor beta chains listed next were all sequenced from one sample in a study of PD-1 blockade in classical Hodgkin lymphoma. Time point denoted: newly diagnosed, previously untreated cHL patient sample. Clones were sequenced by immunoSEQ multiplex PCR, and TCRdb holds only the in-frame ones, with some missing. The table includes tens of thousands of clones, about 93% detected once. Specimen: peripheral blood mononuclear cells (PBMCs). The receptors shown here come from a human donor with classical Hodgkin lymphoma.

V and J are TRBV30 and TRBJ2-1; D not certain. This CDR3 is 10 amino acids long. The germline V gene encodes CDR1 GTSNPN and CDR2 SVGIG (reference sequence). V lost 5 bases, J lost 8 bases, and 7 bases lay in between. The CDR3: CAWGVDEQFF. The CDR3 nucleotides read TGTGCCTGGGGGGTGGATGAGCAGTTCTTC.

CDR3 sequence (DNA): TGTGCCATCAGTGGGGATGACCTCTACGAGCAGTACTTC. It yields the protein CAISGDDLYEQYF. This chain uses TRBV10-3 with TRBJ2-7; no definite D call. V lost 4 bases and J 3 bases, leaving 10 bases between the germline ends. The CDR3 runs 13 residues. CDR1 ENHRY and CDR2 SYGVKD come from the germline V gene.